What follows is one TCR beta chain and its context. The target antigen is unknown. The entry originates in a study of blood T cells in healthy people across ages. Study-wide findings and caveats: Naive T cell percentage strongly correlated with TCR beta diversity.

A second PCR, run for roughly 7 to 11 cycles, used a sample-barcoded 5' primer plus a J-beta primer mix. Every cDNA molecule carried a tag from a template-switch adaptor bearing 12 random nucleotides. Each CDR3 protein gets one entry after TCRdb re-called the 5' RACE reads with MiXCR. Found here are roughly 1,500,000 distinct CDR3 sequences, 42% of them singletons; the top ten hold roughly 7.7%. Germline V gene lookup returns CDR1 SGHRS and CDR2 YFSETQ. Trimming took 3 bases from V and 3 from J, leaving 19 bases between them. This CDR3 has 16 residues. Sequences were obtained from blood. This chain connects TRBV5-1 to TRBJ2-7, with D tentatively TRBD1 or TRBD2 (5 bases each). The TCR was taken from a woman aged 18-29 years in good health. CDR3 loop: CASSWNRDAPYYEQYF. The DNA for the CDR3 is TGCGCCAGCAGCTGGAACCGGGACGCCCCCTACTACGAGCAGTACTTC.